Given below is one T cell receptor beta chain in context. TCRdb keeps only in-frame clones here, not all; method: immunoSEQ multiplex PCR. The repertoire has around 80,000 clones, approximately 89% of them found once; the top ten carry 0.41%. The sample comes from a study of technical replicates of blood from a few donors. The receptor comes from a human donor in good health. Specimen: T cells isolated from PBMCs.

CDR3 amino acids: CASSQADRSNTEAFF. CDR3 sequence (DNA): TGCGCCAGCAGCCAAGCGGACAGGTCGAACACTGAAGCTTTCTTT. This sequence joins TRBV4-3 and TRBJ1-1; 7 bases agree with TRBD1. The CDR3 contains 15 residues. Germline assignment: CDR1 LGHNA and CDR2 YSLEER. With V trimmed by 1 base and J by 1 base, 3 bases remained unmatched.